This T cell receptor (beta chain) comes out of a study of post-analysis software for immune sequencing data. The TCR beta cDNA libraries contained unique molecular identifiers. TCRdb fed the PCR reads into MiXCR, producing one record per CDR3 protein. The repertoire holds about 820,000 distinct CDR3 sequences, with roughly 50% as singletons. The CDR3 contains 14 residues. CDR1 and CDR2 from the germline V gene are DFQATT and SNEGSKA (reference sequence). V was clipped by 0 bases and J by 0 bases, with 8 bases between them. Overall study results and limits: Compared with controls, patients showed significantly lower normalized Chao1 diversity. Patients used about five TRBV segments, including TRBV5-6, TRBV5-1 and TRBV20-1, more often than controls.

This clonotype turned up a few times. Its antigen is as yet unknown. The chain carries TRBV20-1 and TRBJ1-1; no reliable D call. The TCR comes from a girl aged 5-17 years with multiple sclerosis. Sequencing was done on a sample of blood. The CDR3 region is CSARDPGLNTEAFF. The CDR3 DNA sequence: TGCAGTGCTAGAGATCCAGGACTGAACACTGAAGCTTTCTTT.